This entry is about one TCR beta chain. Germline CDR1 is KGHSH and CDR2 is LQKENI. V dropped 4 bases and J dropped 5; count of bases not matched to a gene: 3. The CDR3 consists of 13 residues. Assay: immunoSEQ multiplex PCR; the TCRdb copy retains only in-frame clones and omits some. The sample lists around 50,000 clones, around 90% occurring once. These data belong to a study of technical replicates of blood from a handful of donors. This TCR came from a human donor in good health. Some clones in this sample may be carry-over from other donors' samples. Sequenced input: PBMCs. This chain links TRBV18 with TRBJ1-1, with TRBD1 matching over 8 bases. The CDR3 here is CASSQTGATEAFF. In nucleotides, the CDR3 is TGTGCCAGCTCACAGACAGGGGCAACTGAAGCTTTCTTT. The variable domain in full, completed from reference TRBV18 and TRBJ1-1, reads NAGVMQNPRHLVRRRGQEARLRCSPMKGHSHVYWYRQLPEEGLKFMVYLQKENIIDESGMPKERFSAEFPKEGPSILRIQQVVRGDSAAYFCASSQTGATEAFFGQGTRLTVV.